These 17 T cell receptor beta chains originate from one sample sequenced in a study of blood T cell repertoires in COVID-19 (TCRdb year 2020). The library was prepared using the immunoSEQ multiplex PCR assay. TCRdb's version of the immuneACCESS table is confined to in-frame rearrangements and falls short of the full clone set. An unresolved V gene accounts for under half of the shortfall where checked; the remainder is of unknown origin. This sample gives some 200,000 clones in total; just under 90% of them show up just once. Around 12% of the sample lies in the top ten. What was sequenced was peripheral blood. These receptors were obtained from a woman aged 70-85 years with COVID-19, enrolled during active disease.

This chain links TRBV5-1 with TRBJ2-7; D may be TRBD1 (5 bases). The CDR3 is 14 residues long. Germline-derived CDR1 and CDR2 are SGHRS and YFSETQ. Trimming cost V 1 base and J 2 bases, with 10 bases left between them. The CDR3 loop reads CASSLRVRAYEQYF. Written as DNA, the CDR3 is TGCGCCAGCAGCTTGAGGGTCAGGGCCTACGAGCAGTACTTC.

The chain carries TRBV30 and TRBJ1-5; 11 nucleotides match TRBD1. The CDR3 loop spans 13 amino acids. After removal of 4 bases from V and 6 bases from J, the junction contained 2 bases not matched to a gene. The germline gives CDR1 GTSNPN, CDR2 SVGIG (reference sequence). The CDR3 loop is CAWTGTGGQPQHF. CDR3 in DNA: TGTGCCTGGACCGGGACAGGGGGTCAGCCCCAGCATTTT.

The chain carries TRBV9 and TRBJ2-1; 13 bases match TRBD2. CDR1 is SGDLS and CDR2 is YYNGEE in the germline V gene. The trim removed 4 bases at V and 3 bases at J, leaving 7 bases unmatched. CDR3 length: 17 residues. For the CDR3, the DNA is TGTGCCAGCAGCTCCGCACTAGCGGGAGGGGGCTACAATGAGCAGTTCTTC. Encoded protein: CASSSALAGGGYNEQFF.

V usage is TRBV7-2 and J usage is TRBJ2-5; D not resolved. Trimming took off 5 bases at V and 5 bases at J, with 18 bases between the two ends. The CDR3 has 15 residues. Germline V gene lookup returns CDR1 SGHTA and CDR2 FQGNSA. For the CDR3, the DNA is TGTGCCAGCAGCCTCGTCGCTAACCCCACCGAGACCCAGTACTTC. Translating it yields CASSLVANPTETQYF.

Here the CDR3 reads CASSSLAGGPPGTQYF. Here the CDR3 DNA reads TGTGCCAGCAGCTCTCTAGCGGGAGGACCCCCCGGGACCCAGTACTTC. This rearrangement joins TRBV27 to TRBJ2-5, with 11 bases matching TRBD2. The V gene end was trimmed by 6 bases and the J gene end by 7 bases; junction bases not matched to a gene: 13. Germline V gene sequence: CDR1 MNHEY, CDR2 SMNVEV (reference sequence). The CDR3 spans 16 residues.

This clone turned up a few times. CDR3: CASSVVGTSALSSYNEQFF. CDR3 DNA sequence: TGTGCCAGCAGCGTAGTTGGGACTAGCGCTTTGAGCTCCTACAATGAGCAGTTCTTC. J is TRBJ2-1 and V is TRBV9; 10 nucleotides match TRBD2. This CDR3 contains 19 residues. Germline V CDR1 and CDR2: SGDLS, YYNGEE. V was pared by 0 bases and J by 0 bases, with 9 bases of the junction left unmatched.

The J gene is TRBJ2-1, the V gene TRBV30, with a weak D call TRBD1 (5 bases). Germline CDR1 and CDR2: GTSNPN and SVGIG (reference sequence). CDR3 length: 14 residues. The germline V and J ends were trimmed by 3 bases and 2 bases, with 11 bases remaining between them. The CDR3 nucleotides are TGTGCCTGGAGCGAACGGACACCCTACAATGAGCAGTTCTTC. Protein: CAWSERTPYNEQFF.

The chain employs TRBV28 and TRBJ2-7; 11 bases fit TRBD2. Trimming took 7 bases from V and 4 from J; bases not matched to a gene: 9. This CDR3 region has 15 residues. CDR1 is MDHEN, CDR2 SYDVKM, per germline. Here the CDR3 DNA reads TGTGCCAGCACCTCGGGACTAGCGGCCTTGTACGAGCAGTACTTC. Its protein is CASTSGLAALYEQYF.

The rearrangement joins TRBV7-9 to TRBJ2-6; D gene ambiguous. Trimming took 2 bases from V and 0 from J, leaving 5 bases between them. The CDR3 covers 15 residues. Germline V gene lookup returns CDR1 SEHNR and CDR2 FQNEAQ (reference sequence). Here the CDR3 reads CASSLLSSGANVLTF. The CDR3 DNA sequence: TGTGCCAGCAGCTTATTGAGCTCTGGGGCCAACGTCCTGACTTTC.

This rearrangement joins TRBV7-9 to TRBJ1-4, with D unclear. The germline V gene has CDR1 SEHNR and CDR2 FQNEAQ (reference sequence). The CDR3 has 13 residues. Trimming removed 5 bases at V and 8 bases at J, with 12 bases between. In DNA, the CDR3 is TGTGCCAGCAGCAACCTGATCGGGGAAAAACTGTTTTTT. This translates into CASSNLIGEKLFF.

CDR3: CASSHLGGADTEAFF. CDR3 nucleotides: TGTGCCAGCAGTCACCTTGGGGGGGCGGACACTGAAGCTTTCTTT. This chain joins TRBV6-5 and TRBJ1-1; D is possibly TRBD1 (6 bases). V was pared by 5 bases and J by 3 bases, with 16 bases between. Germline V gives CDR1 MNHEY, CDR2 SVGAGI. This CDR3 spans 15 amino acids.

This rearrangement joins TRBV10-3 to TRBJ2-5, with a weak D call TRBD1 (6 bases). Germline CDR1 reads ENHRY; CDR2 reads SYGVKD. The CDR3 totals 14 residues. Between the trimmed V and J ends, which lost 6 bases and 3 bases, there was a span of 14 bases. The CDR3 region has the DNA TGTGCCATCAGGGAACAGGGACGGGAAGAGACCCAGTACTTC. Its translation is CAIREQGREETQYF.

The CDR3 DNA is TGTGCCAGCAGCCAAGAAATGGCCGAGCAGTACTTC. This codes for CASSQEMAEQYF. The chain is built from TRBV14 and TRBJ2-7; no clear D. Trimming removed 0 bases from V and 6 bases from J, with 6 bases in between. CDR1 and CDR2 (germline): SGHDN, FVKESK. The CDR3 length is 12 residues.

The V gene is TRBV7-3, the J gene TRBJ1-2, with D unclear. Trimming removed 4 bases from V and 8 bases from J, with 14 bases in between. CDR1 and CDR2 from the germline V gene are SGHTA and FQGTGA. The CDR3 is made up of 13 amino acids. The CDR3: CASSYGGTRGYTF. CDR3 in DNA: TGTGCCAGCAGCTACGGCGGCACCCGGGGCTACACCTTC.

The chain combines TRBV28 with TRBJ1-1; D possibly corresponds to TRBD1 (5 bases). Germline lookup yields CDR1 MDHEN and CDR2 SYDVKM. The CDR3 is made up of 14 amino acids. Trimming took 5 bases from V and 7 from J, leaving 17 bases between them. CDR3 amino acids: CASSQLTGVGEAFF. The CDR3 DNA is TGTGCCAGCAGTCAACTAACGGGGGTTGGTGAAGCTTTCTTT.

CDR3 region: CASSFMAGVKETQYF. Written as DNA, the CDR3 is TGTGCCAGCAGCTTTATGGCGGGAGTTAAAGAGACCCAGTACTTC. This chain uses TRBV5-5 with TRBJ2-5, with 7 bases lining up with TRBD2. The germline gives CDR1 SGHKS, CDR2 YYEKEE (reference sequence). The CDR3 consists of 15 residues. Trimming cost V 2 bases and J 3 bases; bases outside gene matches: 7.

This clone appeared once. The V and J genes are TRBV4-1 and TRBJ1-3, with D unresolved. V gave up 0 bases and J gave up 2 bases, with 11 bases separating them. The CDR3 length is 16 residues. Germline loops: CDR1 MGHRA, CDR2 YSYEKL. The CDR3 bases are TGCGCCAGCAGCCAAGAAGCCAGGATACCTGGAAACACCATATATTTT. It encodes CASSQEARIPGNTIYF.